These 15 T cell receptor beta chains share one sample of origin, sequenced in a study of shared clonotypes between healthy human individuals (dated by TCRdb to 2020 to 2021). Library prep was done by the immunoSEQ multiplex PCR assay. TCRdb limited this immuneACCESS table to in-frame rearrangements with V and J called. A share of clones is missing; checked studies link under half to unresolved V genes, and the rest is unexplained. Across this sample there are roughly 2,500,000 clones, with roughly 93% seen only once. The ten largest clones add up to roughly 0.39% of the sample. Sequenced input: naive CD4+ T cells from PBMCs. Explained via the paper, the cell subset or site label denotes: CD45RA+ positively selected. These receptors were collected from a man younger than 30 in good health. Some clones in this sample may be carry-over from other donors' samples.

This clone was seen once. This sequence joins TRBV4-2 and TRBJ2-7; the D gene is possibly TRBD2 (6 bases). CDR1 and CDR2 (germline): LGHNA, YNFKEQ. This CDR3 is built from 15 residues. V lost 1 base and J lost 4, with 14 bases in between. DNA for the CDR3: TGTGCCAGCAGCCAAGCTTCGGGCGGGACGTACGAGCAGTACTTC. Amino acid sequence: CASSQASGGTYEQYF.

The chain recombines TRBV5-4 with TRBJ2-7; tentative D call: TRBD2 (6 bases). Looked up from germline, CDR1 is SGHNT and CDR2 is YYREEE (reference sequence). The CDR3 totals 14 residues. V lost 8 bases to trimming and J lost 1 base, with 16 bases between them. CDR3 loop: CARNPWAGSYEQYF. In nucleotides, the CDR3 is TGTGCCAGAAACCCCTGGGCGGGGTCCTACGAGCAGTACTTC.

Here the CDR3 DNA reads TGCGCCAGCAGCCTGGACCCCCGGGGGGATACGCAGTATTTT. This gives the protein CASSLDPRGDTQYF. The chain employs TRBV4-1 and TRBJ2-3, with D possibly TRBD2 on 6 matching bases. The CDR3 is 14 amino acids. From germline, CDR1 is MGHRA and CDR2 YSYEKL. V gave up 4 bases and J gave up 6 bases, with 14 bases separating them.

The chain uses TRBV11-3 and TRBJ2-5; D not certain. There are 13 residues in the CDR3. Germline CDR1 SGHNT, CDR2 YENEEA. V dropped 3 bases and J dropped 2 bases, with 7 bases sitting between them. DNA for the CDR3: TGTGCCAGCAGCTTCTTGGGTCAAGAGACCCAGTACTTC. Its translation is CASSFLGQETQYF. Full variable domain (rest looked up from reference TRBV11-3 and TRBJ2-5): EAGVVQSPRYKIIEKKQPVAFWCNPISGHNTLYWYLQNLGQGPELLIRYENEEAVDDSQLPKDRFSAERLKGVDSTLKIQPAELGDSAVYLCASSFLGQETQYFGPGTRLLVL.

This sequence joins TRBV30 and TRBJ2-5; the match to TRBD1 covers 7 bases. CDR3 length: 12 residues. J lost 7 bases, V lost 3 bases, and 5 bases had no gene match. Germline V lookup: CDR1 GTSNPN, CDR2 SVGIG (reference sequence). The CDR3 spells CAWSRQGLTQYF. The CDR3 nucleotides read TGTGCCTGGAGCAGACAGGGATTGACCCAGTACTTC.

This clone appeared once. This chain uses TRBV11-2 with TRBJ2-7; unclear D gene. V lost 5 bases to trimming and J lost 3 bases, with 23 bases between them. The CDR3 has 17 amino acids. CDR1 is SGHAT, CDR2 FQNNGV, per germline. Here the CDR3 DNA reads TGTGCCAGCAGCCTAACAATTACAGCCGCGAGAGACTACGAGCAGTACTTC. Protein sequence: CASSLTITAARDYEQYF. Combining the CDR3 with reference TRBV11-2 and TRBJ2-7 gives the whole variable domain EAGVAQSPRYKIIEKRQSVAFWCNPISGHATLYWYQQILGQGPKLLIQFQNNGVVDDSQLPKDRFSAERLKGVDSTLKIQPAKLEDSAVYLCASSLTITAARDYEQYFGPGTRLTVT.

CDR3 in DNA: TGTGCCAGTTCAATCGCAGCTCCCTATGGCTACACCTTC. It codes for CASSIAAPYGYTF. The rearrangement links TRBV19 to TRBJ1-2, with unresolved D. This CDR3 is built from 13 residues. Germline lookup yields CDR1 LNHDA and CDR2 SQIVND (reference sequence). Trimming took off 8 bases at V and 4 bases at J, with 14 bases between the two ends.

A word on this clone: Other DNA sequences within the sample encode an identical CDR3. V gene TRBV5-1 combines with J gene TRBJ1-3; possibly TRBD1 for D (6 bases). The CDR3 runs to 14 residues. Germline V gene sequence: CDR1 SGHRS, CDR2 YFSETQ. V was clipped by 0 bases and J by 2 bases, with 6 bases between them. The CDR3 DNA reads as TGCGCCAGCAGCTTGGCAGGGGCTGGAAACACCATATATTTT. Protein sequence: CASSLAGAGNTIYF.

This clone was counted a single time. The rearrangement uses TRBV19 and TRBJ1-1, with D hard to call. Trimming pared 4 bases from V and 7 bases from J, leaving 10 bases between. The CDR3 runs to 12 residues. Germline CDR1 and CDR2: LNHDA and SQIVND (reference sequence). The CDR3 protein is CASSNSRDEAFF. DNA of the CDR3: TGTGCCAGTAGTAACTCAAGGGATGAAGCTTTCTTT.

The J gene is TRBJ1-2, the V gene TRBV5-1; no reliable D call. Germline V CDR1 and CDR2: SGHRS, YFSETQ. The V end was cut by 4 bases, the J end by 0 bases, with 16 bases between. The CDR3 is 16 residues long. Written as DNA, the CDR3 is TGCGCCAGCAGCCCAGATACCGGGAGAACTAACTATGGCTACACCTTC. Encoded protein: CASSPDTGRTNYGYTF.

This clone was detected once. The V call is TRBV7-2, the J call TRBJ1-1, with 7 bases aligning to TRBD1. Trimming removed 5 bases from V and 7 bases from J; junction bases left unmatched: 10. This CDR3 region has 14 residues. Germline V gives CDR1 SGHTA, CDR2 FQGNSA. The CDR3 loop reads CASSARSGTVEAFF. In DNA, the CDR3 is TGTGCCAGCAGCGCCCGAAGCGGGACAGTTGAAGCTTTCTTT.

This clone was found once. The J gene is TRBJ2-1, the V gene TRBV6-6; D might be TRBD2 (5 bases). The V end lost 4 bases, the J end lost 5 bases, and 9 bases lay between the germline ends. Looked up from germline, CDR1 is MNHNY and CDR2 is SVGAGI (reference sequence). This CDR3 contains 13 residues. The CDR3 DNA reads as TGTGCCAGCAGTTCGAGGGTTGACAATGAGCAGTTCTTC. Protein product: CASSSRVDNEQFF.

V gene TRBV7-9 combines with J gene TRBJ1-5; D not resolved. Trimming stripped 2 bases from V and 9 bases from J, with 8 bases between. CDR3 length: 12 amino acids. Germline assignment: CDR1 SEHNR and CDR2 FQNEAQ (reference sequence). CDR3 coding DNA: TGTGCCAGCAGCTTACCCGACCTGCCCCAGCATTTT. It encodes CASSLPDLPQHF.

The chain carries TRBV20-1 and TRBJ2-5, with TRBD2 matching 7 bases. Trimming took 5 bases from V and 7 from J; bases not matched to a gene: 4. Germline CDR1 and CDR2: DFQATT and SNEGSKA (reference sequence). The CDR3 length is 11 residues. The CDR3 bases are TGCAGTGCTTGGTCTAGCGGGACCCAGTACTTC. Encoded protein: CSAWSSGTQYF.

The V call is TRBV29-1, the J call TRBJ1-2, with D perhaps TRBD1 (5 bases). With 0 bases removed from V and 8 bases from J, the gap between germline ends came to 10 bases. Germline values: CDR1 SQVTM, CDR2 ANQGSEA. The CDR3 is 12 residues long. CDR3 amino acids: CSVEDRGGGYTF. The CDR3 nucleotides read TGCAGCGTTGAAGATCGGGGCGGGGGCTACACCTTC.